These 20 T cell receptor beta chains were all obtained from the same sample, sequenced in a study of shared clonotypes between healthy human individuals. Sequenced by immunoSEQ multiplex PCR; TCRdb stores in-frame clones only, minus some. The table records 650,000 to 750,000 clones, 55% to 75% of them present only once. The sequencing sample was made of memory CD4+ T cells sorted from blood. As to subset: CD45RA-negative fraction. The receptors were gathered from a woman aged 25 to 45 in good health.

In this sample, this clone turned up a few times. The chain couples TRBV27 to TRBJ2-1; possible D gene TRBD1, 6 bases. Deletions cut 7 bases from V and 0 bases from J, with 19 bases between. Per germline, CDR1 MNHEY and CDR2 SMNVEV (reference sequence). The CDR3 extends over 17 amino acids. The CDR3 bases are TGTGCCAGCAACCGGGGAACCGACAGGAGCTCCTACAATGAGCAGTTCTTC. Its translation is CASNRGTDRSSYNEQFF.

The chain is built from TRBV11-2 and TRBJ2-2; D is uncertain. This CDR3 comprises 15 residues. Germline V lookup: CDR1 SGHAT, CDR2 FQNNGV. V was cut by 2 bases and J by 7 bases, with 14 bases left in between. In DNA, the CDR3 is TGTGCCAGCAGCTTAACCTCGGGCGGTATCGGGGAGCTGTTTTTT. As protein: CASSLTSGGIGELFF.

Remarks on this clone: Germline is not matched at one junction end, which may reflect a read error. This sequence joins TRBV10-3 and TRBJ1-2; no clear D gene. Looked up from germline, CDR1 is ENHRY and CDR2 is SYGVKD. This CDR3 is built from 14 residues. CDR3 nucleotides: TGTGCCAGCAGTTCTCACAGCGGAGAAATCGGCTACACCTTC. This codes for CASSSHSGEIGYTF.

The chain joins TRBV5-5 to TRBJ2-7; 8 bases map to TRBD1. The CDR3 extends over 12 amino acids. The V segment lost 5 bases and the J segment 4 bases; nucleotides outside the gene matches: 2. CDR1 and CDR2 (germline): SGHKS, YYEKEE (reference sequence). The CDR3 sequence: CASSRDRYEQYF. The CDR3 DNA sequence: TGTGCCAGCAGTCGGGACAGGTACGAGCAGTACTTC.

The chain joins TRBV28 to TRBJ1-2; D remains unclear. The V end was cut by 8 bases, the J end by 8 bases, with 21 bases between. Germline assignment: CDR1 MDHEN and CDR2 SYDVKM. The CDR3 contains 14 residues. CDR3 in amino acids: CASRLGRANAGYTF. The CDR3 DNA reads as TGTGCCAGCCGATTGGGCCGGGCAAATGCCGGCTACACCTTC.

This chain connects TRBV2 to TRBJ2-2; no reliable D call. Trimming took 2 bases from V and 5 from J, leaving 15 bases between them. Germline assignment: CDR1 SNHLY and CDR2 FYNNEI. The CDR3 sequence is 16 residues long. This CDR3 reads CASSERDPVSTGELFF. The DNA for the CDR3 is TGTGCCAGCAGTGAAAGGGATCCAGTATCGACCGGGGAGCTGTTTTTT.

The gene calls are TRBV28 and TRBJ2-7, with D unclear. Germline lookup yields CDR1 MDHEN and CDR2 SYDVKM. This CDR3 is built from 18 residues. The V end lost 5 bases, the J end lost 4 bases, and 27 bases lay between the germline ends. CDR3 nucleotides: TGTGCCAGCAGTACAAGGATTAAGGTTTCGGTCTTAAAATACGAGCAGTACTTC. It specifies CASSTRIKVSVLKYEQYF. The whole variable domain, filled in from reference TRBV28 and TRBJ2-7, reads DVKVTQSSRYLVKRTGEKVFLECVQDMDHENMFWYRQDPGLGLRLIYFSYDVKMKEKGDIPEGYSVSREKKERFSLILESASTNQTSMYLCASSTRIKVSVLKYEQYFGPGTRLTVT.

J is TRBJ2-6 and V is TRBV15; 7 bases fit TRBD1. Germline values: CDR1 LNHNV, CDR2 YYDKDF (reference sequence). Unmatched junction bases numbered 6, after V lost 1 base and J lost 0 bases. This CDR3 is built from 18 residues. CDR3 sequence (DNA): TGTGCCACCAGCAGAGCTGGGACAGCCGTCTCTGGGGCCAACGTCCTGACTTTC. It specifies CATSRAGTAVSGANVLTF.

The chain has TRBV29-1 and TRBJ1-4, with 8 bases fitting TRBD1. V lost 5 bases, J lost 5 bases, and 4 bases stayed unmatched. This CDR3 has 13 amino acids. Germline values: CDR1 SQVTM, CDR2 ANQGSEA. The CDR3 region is CSVQDRENEKLFF. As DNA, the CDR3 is TGCAGCGTTCAGGACAGGGAAAATGAAAAACTGTTTTTT.

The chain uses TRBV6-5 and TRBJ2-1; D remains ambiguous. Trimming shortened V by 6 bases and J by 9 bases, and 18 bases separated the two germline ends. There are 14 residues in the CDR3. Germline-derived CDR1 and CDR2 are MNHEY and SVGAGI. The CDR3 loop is CASRPSGPSPEQFF. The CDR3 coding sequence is TGTGCCAGCAGACCAAGTGGCCCTTCCCCTGAGCAGTTCTTC.

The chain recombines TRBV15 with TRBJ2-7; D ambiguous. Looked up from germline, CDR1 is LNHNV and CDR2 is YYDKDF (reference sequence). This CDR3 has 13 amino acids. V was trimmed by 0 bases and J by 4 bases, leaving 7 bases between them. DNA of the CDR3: TGTGCCACCAGCAGAGATTCCGAATACGAGCAGTACTTC. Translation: CATSRDSEYEQYF. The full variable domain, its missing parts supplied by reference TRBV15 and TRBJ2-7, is DAMVIQNPRYQVTQFGKPVTLSCSQTLNHNVMYWYQQKSSQAPKLLFHYYDKDFNNEADTPDNFQSRRPNTSFCFLDIRSPGLGDTAMYLCATSRDSEYEQYFGPGTRLTVT.

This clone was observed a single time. Here the CDR3 reads CASSLEWGKITNSGANVLTF. The CDR3 nucleotides are TGCGCCAGCAGCTTGGAGTGGGGTAAAATTACAAACTCTGGGGCCAACGTCCTGACTTTC. The chain combines TRBV5-1 with TRBJ2-6; no reliable D call. CDR3 length equals 20 residues. The germline V and J ends were trimmed by 0 bases and 0 bases, with 19 bases remaining between them. CDR1 is SGHRS and CDR2 is YFSETQ in the germline V gene.

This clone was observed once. CDR3 residues: CASRRGGKTNEKLFF. As DNA, the CDR3 is TGTGCCAGCAGGCGGGGGGGGAAGACTAATGAAAAACTGTTTTTT. The chain joins TRBV27 to TRBJ1-4, with D perhaps matching TRBD1 (5 bases). Germline lookup yields CDR1 MNHEY and CDR2 SMNVEV (reference sequence). Trimming pared 6 bases from V and 2 bases from J, leaving 13 bases between. This CDR3 region has 15 residues.

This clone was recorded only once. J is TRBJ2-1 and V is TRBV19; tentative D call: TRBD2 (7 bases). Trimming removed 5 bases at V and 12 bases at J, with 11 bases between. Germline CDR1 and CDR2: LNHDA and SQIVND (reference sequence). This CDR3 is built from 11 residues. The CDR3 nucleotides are TGTGCCAGTAGTGAGGGGGAGGGGCAGTTCTTC. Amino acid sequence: CASSEGEGQFF.

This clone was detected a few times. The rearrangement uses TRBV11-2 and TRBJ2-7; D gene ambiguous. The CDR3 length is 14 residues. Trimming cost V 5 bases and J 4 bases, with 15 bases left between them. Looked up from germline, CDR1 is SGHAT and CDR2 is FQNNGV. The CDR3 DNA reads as TGTGCCAGCAGCCCCCGGGCTTTTGTGTACGAGCAGTACTTC. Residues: CASSPRAFVYEQYF. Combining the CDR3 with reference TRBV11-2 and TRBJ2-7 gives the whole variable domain EAGVAQSPRYKIIEKRQSVAFWCNPISGHATLYWYQQILGQGPKLLIQFQNNGVVDDSQLPKDRFSAERLKGVDSTLKIQPAKLEDSAVYLCASSPRAFVYEQYFGPGTRLTVT.

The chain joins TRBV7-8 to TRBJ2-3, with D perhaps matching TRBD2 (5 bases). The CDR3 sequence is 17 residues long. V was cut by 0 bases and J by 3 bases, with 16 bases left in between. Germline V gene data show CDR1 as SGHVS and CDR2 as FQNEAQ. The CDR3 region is CASSLAWAGERTDTQYF. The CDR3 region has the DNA TGTGCCAGCAGCTTAGCGTGGGCAGGAGAGCGGACAGATACGCAGTATTTT.

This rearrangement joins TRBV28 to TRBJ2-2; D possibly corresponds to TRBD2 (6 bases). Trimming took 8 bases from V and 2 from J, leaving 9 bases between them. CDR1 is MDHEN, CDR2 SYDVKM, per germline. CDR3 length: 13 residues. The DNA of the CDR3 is TGTGCCAGCCGGGAGATAAACACCGGGGAGCTGTTTTTT. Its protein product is CASREINTGELFF. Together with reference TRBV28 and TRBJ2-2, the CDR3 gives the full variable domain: DVKVTQSSRYLVKRTGEKVFLECVQDMDHENMFWYRQDPGLGLRLIYFSYDVKMKEKGDIPEGYSVSREKKERFSLILESASTNQTSMYLCASREINTGELFFGEGSRLTVL.

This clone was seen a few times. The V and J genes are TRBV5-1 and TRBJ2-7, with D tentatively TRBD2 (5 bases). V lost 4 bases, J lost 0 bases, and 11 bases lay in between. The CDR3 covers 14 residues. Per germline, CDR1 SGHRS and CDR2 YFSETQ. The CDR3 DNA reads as TGCGCCAGCAGCGCCTCCGGGAACTCCTACGAGCAGTACTTC. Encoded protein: CASSASGNSYEQYF.

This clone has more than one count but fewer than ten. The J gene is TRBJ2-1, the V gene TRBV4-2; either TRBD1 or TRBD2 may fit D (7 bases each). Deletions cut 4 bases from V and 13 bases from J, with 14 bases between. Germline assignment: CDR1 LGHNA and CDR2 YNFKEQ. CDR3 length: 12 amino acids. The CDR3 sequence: CASSPQGGPQFF. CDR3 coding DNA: TGTGCCAGCAGCCCGCAGGGGGGGCCTCAGTTCTTC.

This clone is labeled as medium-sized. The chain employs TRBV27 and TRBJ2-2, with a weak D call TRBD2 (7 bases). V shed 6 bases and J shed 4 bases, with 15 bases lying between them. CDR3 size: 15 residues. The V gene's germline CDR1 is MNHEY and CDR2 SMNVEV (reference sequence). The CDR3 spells CASSPRGGGTGELFF. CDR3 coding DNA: TGTGCCAGCAGCCCGAGGGGGGGCGGCACCGGGGAGCTGTTTTTT.